The 29 T cell receptor beta chains in this list originate from one sample, sequenced in a study of blood T cell repertoires in COVID-19 (dated by TCRdb to 2020 to 2021). Libraries were built with the immunoSEQ multiplex PCR assay. This is the immuneACCESS table as TCRdb keeps it, with only in-frame sequences that have V and J called. A part of the clones is gone; compared with another copy, unresolved V genes explain less than half, and the rest is unexplained. Counted in this sample were approximately 250,000 clones; about 83% of them appeared once. The top ten constitute over 4.5% of the sample. The specimen sequenced was peripheral blood. The receptors were gathered from a human donor in a cohort sampled during active COVID-19.

This chain uses TRBV5-1 with TRBJ2-7, with TRBD2 matching over 9 bases. Germline values: CDR1 SGHRS, CDR2 YFSETQ. This CDR3 has 18 residues. Unmatched junction bases numbered 14, after V lost 1 base and J lost 3 bases. The CDR3 DNA reads TGCGCCAGCAGCTTGAATCTCGCGGGAGGGCCAGACCGCTACGAGCAGTACTTC. The encoded protein is CASSLNLAGGPDRYEQYF.

On this clone: The junction departs from the called germline gene at one end, perhaps through a read error. V usage is TRBV7-7 and J usage is TRBJ2-7; 7 positions agree with TRBD1. CDR1 and CDR2 from the germline V gene are SSHAT and FNYEAQ (reference sequence). This CDR3 region has 13 residues. CDR3 protein: CASSPRQGAEQYF. As DNA, the CDR3 is TGTGCTAGCAGCCCTAGACAGGGCGCCGAGCAGTACTTC.

The rearrangement joins TRBV29-1 to TRBJ2-1; D not certain. Per germline, CDR1 SQVTM and CDR2 ANQGSEA. This CDR3 is 11 amino acids long. Trimming took off 5 bases at V and 1 base at J, with 3 bases between the two ends. The CDR3 DNA sequence: TGCAGCGTTCGTTCCTACAATGAGCAGTTCTTC. It translates to CSVRSYNEQFF.

The chain employs TRBV5-8 and TRBJ1-1; 9 bases are shared with TRBD1. V lost 2 bases to trimming and J lost 8 bases; unmatched junction nucleotides: 10. This CDR3 comprises 15 residues. The germline gives CDR1 SGHTS, CDR2 YDEGEE. CDR3 loop: CASSLAQGAVAEAFF. The CDR3 nucleotides are TGTGCCAGCAGCTTAGCACAGGGGGCGGTGGCAGAAGCTTTCTTT.

The V call is TRBV6-6, the J call TRBJ2-1, with 9 bases aligning to TRBD1. CDR3 size: 15 residues. V was clipped by 6 bases and J by 2 bases; unmatched bases: 5. Germline CDR1 MNHNY, CDR2 SVGAGI (reference sequence). CDR3 in amino acids: CASRLQGAAYNEQFF. The CDR3 DNA sequence: TGTGCCAGCAGACTACAGGGGGCCGCCTACAATGAGCAGTTCTTC.

This clone was counted only a few times. V is TRBV6-5 and J is TRBJ1-1, with 9 nucleotides matching TRBD1. V trimming: 6 bases; J trimming: 11 bases; junction bases outside the gene matches: 4. From germline, CDR1 is MNHEY and CDR2 SVGAGI. This CDR3 is 11 amino acids long. CDR3 DNA sequence: TGTGCCAGCAGAAAACAGGGGGCGGCTTTCTTT. It specifies CASRKQGAAFF.

V is TRBV20-1 and J is TRBJ2-3; 9 positions match TRBD2. CDR1 and CDR2 from the germline V gene are DFQATT and SNEGSKA (reference sequence). V lost 3 bases to trimming and J lost 5 bases; unmatched junction nucleotides: 9. The length of the CDR3 is 15 residues. The CDR3 spells CSASGAGGQVDTQYF. The DNA for the CDR3 is TGCAGTGCTAGTGGGGCGGGAGGGCAAGTAGATACGCAGTATTTT.

This clone was observed a few times. This chain connects TRBV5-5 to TRBJ2-1; 7 nucleotides match TRBD1. J gave up 6 bases and V 5 bases, and 11 bases lay outside the gene matches. This CDR3 comprises 15 residues. Germline V gives CDR1 SGHKS, CDR2 YYEKEE (reference sequence). CDR3 residues: CASRYRTGGGNEQFF. CDR3 in DNA: TGTGCCAGCAGGTACAGGACAGGTGGGGGCAATGAGCAGTTCTTC.

This chain joins TRBV29-1 and TRBJ2-1; 7 nucleotides align to TRBD2. CDR3 size: 18 residues. Trimming took 4 bases from V and 7 from J; bases not matched to a gene: 22. Germline-derived CDR1 and CDR2 are SQVTM and ANQGSEA. CDR3 in amino acids: CSVVGSLVGRAVGNEQFF. In DNA form, the CDR3 reads TGCAGCGTTGTAGGAAGCCTGGTGGGGAGGGCCGTCGGAAATGAGCAGTTCTTC.

This rearrangement joins TRBV28 to TRBJ1-2; 9 bases are a match to TRBD1. Germline V gene lookup returns CDR1 MDHEN and CDR2 SYDVKM. V shed 6 bases and J 3 bases; nucleotides not matched to a gene: 11. This CDR3 contains 16 residues. The DNA of the CDR3 is TGTGCCAGCAGCCGACCGGGACAGGGAAGGGACTATGGCTACACCTTC. Its translation: CASSRPGQGRDYGYTF.

This clone has a handful of counts. The chain combines TRBV5-1 with TRBJ1-5; possible D gene TRBD1, 5 bases. CDR1 and CDR2 (germline): SGHRS, YFSETQ. The CDR3 is made up of 14 amino acids. The ends were cut back, 4 bases at V and 5 bases at J, with 13 bases in the middle. The CDR3 coding sequence is TGCGCCAGCAGCATCTCCGACAGAGATCAGCCCCAGCATTTT. Protein: CASSISDRDQPQHF.

The gene calls are TRBV29-1 and TRBJ1-1; D possibly corresponds to TRBD1 (6 bases). CDR1 and CDR2 from the germline V gene are SQVTM and ANQGSEA. The CDR3 runs to 14 residues. V was cut by 6 bases and J by 4 bases, with 18 bases left in between. The CDR3 protein is CSVARGGGGTEAFF. DNA of the CDR3: TGCAGCGTCGCGAGGGGGGGAGGAGGCACTGAAGCTTTCTTT.

V and J are TRBV5-4 and TRBJ2-7; 11 bases match TRBD2. Germline V gene data show CDR1 as SGHNT and CDR2 as YYREEE (reference sequence). V shed 0 bases, J shed 6 bases, and the junction held 8 bases outside the gene matches. The CDR3 spans 16 residues. The CDR3 DNA is TGTGCCAGCAGCTTGGTTCCGCTAGCGGGAGGAATCGAGCAGTACTTC. Its protein product is CASSLVPLAGGIEQYF.

This clone was seen a single time. V usage is TRBV29-1 and J usage is TRBJ2-7; 9 bases are shared with TRBD2. There are 13 residues in the CDR3. CDR1 and CDR2 (germline): SQVTM, ANQGSEA. Germline trimming cut 8 bases from V and 0 bases from J; bases unmatched to any gene: 5. The CDR3 region is CSLSGGSSYEQYF. The CDR3 nucleotides are TGCAGCTTAAGCGGGGGGAGCTCCTACGAGCAGTACTTC.

Details on this clone: The same CDR3 is also encoded by other DNA sequences in this sample. J is TRBJ2-5 and V is TRBV6-2 or TRBV6-3; 8 nucleotides match TRBD1. The CDR3 length is 14 residues. J lost 4 bases, V lost 6 bases, and 7 bases had no gene match. Germline V gene sequence: CDR1 MNHEY, CDR2 SVGEGT. In nucleotides, the CDR3 is TGTGCCAGCAGCAGACAGGGGAGAGGAGAGACCCAGTACTTC. Translated: CASSRQGRGETQYF.

The chain links TRBV3-1 (or the pseudogene TRBV3-2) to TRBJ2-7; the match to TRBD1 covers 8 bases. CDR3 length: 17 residues. The J segment lost 5 bases and the V segment lost 0 bases, leaving 12 bases of the junction unmatched. CDR1 and CDR2 (germline): LGHDT, YNNKEL (reference sequence). The CDR3 loop is CASSQDSLYRGIHEQYF. The DNA for the CDR3 is TGTGCCAGCAGCCAAGATTCGCTATACAGGGGGATCCACGAGCAGTACTTC.

Here the CDR3 reads CASSYVSPGQGYIQYF. DNA of the CDR3: TGTGCCAGCAGTTACGTTTCCCCGGGACAGGGTTACATTCAGTACTTC. This chain links TRBV6-5 with TRBJ2-4; 9 nucleotides line up with TRBD1. The CDR3 length is 16 residues. Trimming removed 2 bases from V and 8 bases from J; junction bases left unmatched: 10. Germline V gives CDR1 MNHEY, CDR2 SVGAGI.

The rearrangement joins TRBV27 to TRBJ1-1; perhaps TRBD1 as D (5 bases). Trimming took 3 bases from V and 1 from J, leaving 9 bases between them. CDR1 MNHEY and CDR2 SMNVEV come from the germline V gene (reference sequence). The CDR3 totals 14 residues. The CDR3 sequence: CASSFRGENTEAFF. CDR3 sequence (DNA): TGTGCCAGCAGTTTTAGGGGCGAGAACACTGAAGCTTTCTTT.

This clone has a single count. J is TRBJ2-7 and V is TRBV28, with TRBD2 matching over 7 bases. The CDR3 spans 14 residues. The germline gives CDR1 MDHEN, CDR2 SYDVKM. The ends lost 3 bases at V and 4 bases at J; junction bases unmatched: 6. CDR3 DNA: TGTGCCAGCAGTTTCGGCGGGAGTGGGTACGAGCAGTACTTC. It encodes CASSFGGSGYEQYF.

This clone was detected a few times. The V call is TRBV19, the J call TRBJ2-7; 7 nucleotides align to TRBD2. Germline CDR1 is LNHDA and CDR2 is SQIVND (reference sequence). Trimming took 3 bases from V and 5 from J; bases not matched to a gene: 4. The CDR3 length is 13 residues. CDR3 in DNA: TGTGCCAGTAGTATTCTCCTAGCGGACGAGCAGTACTTC. Its protein is CASSILLADEQYF. The full variable domain, in which reference TRBV19 and TRBJ2-7 provide the parts outside the CDR3, is DGGITQSPKYLFRKEGQNVTLSCEQNLNHDAMYWYRQDPGQGLRLIYYSQIVNDFQKGDIAEGYSVSREKKESFPLTVTSAQKNPTAFYLCASSILLADEQYFGPGTRLTVT.

The V call is TRBV19, the J call TRBJ2-7; D is possibly TRBD2 (6 bases). Germline CDR1 LNHDA, CDR2 SQIVND (reference sequence). The CDR3 covers 14 residues. V lost 5 bases and J lost 7, with 18 bases in between. The CDR3 protein is CASSLRDSSGEQYF. CDR3 coding DNA: TGTGCCAGTAGTCTCCGGGACTCGTCGGGGGAGCAGTACTTC.

This chain links TRBV2 with TRBJ1-2; D remains ambiguous. The germline CDR1 and CDR2 sequences are SNHLY and FYNNEI. CDR3 length: 14 residues. The germline V and J ends were trimmed by 0 bases and 2 bases, with 7 bases remaining between them. The CDR3 spells CASSEAPKNYGYTF. CDR3 nucleotide sequence: TGTGCCAGCAGTGAAGCCCCAAAAAACTATGGCTACACCTTC.

The chain employs TRBV12-3 or TRBV12-4 and TRBJ2-1, with a tentative D call TRBD1 (6 bases). This CDR3 spans 11 amino acids. V was pared by 6 bases and J by 13 bases, with 13 bases between. CDR3 amino acids: CASSHTGSQFF. The CDR3 DNA reads as TGTGCCAGCAGCCATACAGGGTCCCAGTTCTTC.

V gene TRBV7-3 combines with J gene TRBJ1-2; unclear D gene. Trimming shortened V by 1 base and J by 4 bases, and 16 bases separated the two germline ends. The CDR3 length is 16 residues. Germline V gene lookup returns CDR1 SGHTA and CDR2 FQGTGA. For the CDR3, the DNA is TGTGCCAGCAGCTTAAGGTCTAGGCAGTGCGCCTATGGCTACACCTTC. It specifies CASSLRSRQCAYGYTF.

The chain recombines TRBV11-2 with TRBJ2-3; a weak D match, TRBD1 (5 bases). The CDR3 totals 15 residues. Per the germline V gene, CDR1 is SGHAT and CDR2 is FQNNGV. Trimming removed 4 bases from V and 2 bases from J, with 13 bases in between. CDR3 region: CASSSYTGPTDTQYF. The CDR3 bases are TGTGCCAGCAGCTCATATACAGGCCCCACAGATACGCAGTATTTT.

The V call is TRBV24-1, the J call TRBJ2-5, with 8 bases aligning to TRBD2. The CDR3 sequence is 15 residues long. Germline CDR1 is KGHDR and CDR2 is SFDVKD. V dropped 3 bases and J dropped 3; count of bases not matched to a gene: 5. The chain's CDR3 is CATSDIAGGEETQYF. The CDR3 nucleotides are TGTGCCACCAGTGATATCGCGGGGGGAGAAGAGACCCAGTACTTC.

This clone was seen once. This sequence joins TRBV10-1 and TRBJ2-7; possibly TRBD2 for D (7 bases). Germline V gives CDR1 WNHNN, CDR2 SYGVQD (reference sequence). This CDR3 is built from 17 residues. V lost 2 bases and J lost 3, with 20 bases in between. CDR3: CASSETRGGGSGYEQYF. CDR3 nucleotide sequence: TGCGCCAGCAGTGAGACGCGCGGGGGCGGGAGCGGCTACGAGCAGTACTTC.

This rearrangement joins TRBV7-2 to TRBJ2-7, with D unclear. V was cut by 5 bases and J by 2 bases, with 16 bases left in between. CDR1 SGHTA and CDR2 FQGNSA come from the germline V gene. This CDR3 comprises 15 residues. CDR3 nucleotides: TGTGCCAGCAGCCCTGGCCGTTTCCAGACCTACGAGCAGTACTTC. Translating it yields CASSPGRFQTYEQYF.

This chain connects TRBV28 to TRBJ2-3; D unresolved. This CDR3 contains 13 residues. V shed 7 bases and J shed 2 bases, with 10 bases lying between them. Germline loops: CDR1 MDHEN, CDR2 SYDVKM. The CDR3 is CASTTSLTDTQYF. The CDR3 nucleotides are TGTGCCAGCACGACTTCGCTCACAGATACGCAGTATTTT.